Listed below are T cell receptor beta chains from one sample, sequenced in a study of blood T cell repertoires in COVID-19. Here immunoSEQ multiplex PCR was the method, and the copy in TCRdb shows in-frame clones only, minus some. The sample has roughly 290,000 clones, roughly 90% seen once; the top ten hold 6% to 7%. Specimen: peripheral blood. These receptors all stem from a young woman with COVID-19, enrolled during active disease. Each CDR3 is given with its conserved first and last residue. The order of the fields is D gene, J gene, V gene, clone size, CDR3 DNA, CDR3 protein. The D gene is left open where the match is weak. The size field is filled for only some rows; it gives once, few, many or a size class.

>NA|TRBJ2-6|TRBV2|NA
TGTGCCAGCGGTGTAAGCACAGGCCCCTCTGGGGCCAACGTCCTGACTTTC
CASGVSTGPSGANVLTF
>TRBD1|TRBJ1-1|TRBV29-1|NA
TGCAGCGTTGTGTGGGACAGGGACACTGAAGCTTTCTTT
CSVVWDRDTEAFF
>TRBD1|TRBJ2-7|TRBV14|NA
TGTGCCAGCAGCCTCGACAGGGGACGGTACGAGCAGTACTTC
CASSLDRGRYEQYF
>NA|TRBJ2-7|TRBV7-2|NA
TGTGCCAGCAGCTTAGGGACTTTCATATACGAGCAGTACTTC
CASSLGTFIYEQYF
>NA|TRBJ2-7|TRBV28|NA
TGTGCCAGCAGTTTTTCCCTAGGATTCTCCTACGAGCAGTACTTC
CASSFSLGFSYEQYF
>NA|TRBJ1-4|TRBV5-1|NA
TGCGCCAGCTCTGTAGGGGGTGAAAAACTGTTTTTT
CASSVGGEKLFF
>TRBD1|TRBJ1-1|TRBV27|NA
TGTGCCAGCAGTTTATCGAAGACAGGGGTCGCGGGAGCTTTCTTT
CASSLSKTGVAGAFF
>NA|TRBJ1-5|TRBV19|NA
TGTGCCAGTAGTATCGGCAGGGGCCATCAGCCCCAGCATTTT
CASSIGRGHQPQHF
>NA|TRBJ2-7|TRBV30|NA
TGTGCCTGGACCACGGGGGTCTCCTACGAGCAGTACTTC
CAWTTGVSYEQYF
>TRBD1|TRBJ2-3|TRBV10-1|NA
TGCGCCAGCAGTGAAGGCAGGGGGTGGGCAGATACGCAGTATTTT
CASSEGRGWADTQYF
>TRBD1|TRBJ2-7|TRBV7-9|few
TGTGCCAGCAGCTTAGGGACAGGAAACTACGAGCAGTACTTC
CASSLGTGNYEQYF
>NA|TRBJ1-1|TRBV18|once
TGTGCCAGCTCACAGGGGACTGCGCCCGAAGCTTTCTTT
CASSQGTAPEAFF
>TRBD2|TRBJ2-7|TRBV6-2/TRBV6-3|NA
TGTGCCAGCAGTGGAATTATAGCGGGTGTCTACGAGCAGTACTTC
CASSGIIAGVYEQYF
>TRBD1|TRBJ2-3|TRBV13|once
TGTGCCAGCAGCGAGACAGGGACCCTCTATACGCAGTATTTT
CASSETGTLYTQYF
>NA|TRBJ1-6|TRBV2|once
TGTGCCAGCATATCGGACAGTTCGTATTCACCCCTCCACTTT
CASISDSSYSPLHF
>NA|TRBJ2-7|TRBV5-1|NA
TGCGCCAGCAGCTTGGGGCAGGTGATGTACGAGCAGTACTTC
CASSLGQVMYEQYF
>NA|TRBJ1-1|TRBV28|NA
TGTGCCAGCAAATTGGACAGCTCGAACACTGAAGCTTTCTTT
CASKLDSSNTEAFF
>TRBD1|TRBJ2-6|TRBV18|NA
TGTGCCAGCTCACCGGGGACAGGGACTGGGGCCAACGTCCTGACTTTC
CASSPGTGTGANVLTF
>NA|TRBJ1-4|TRBV5-1|NA
TGCGCCAGCAGCTTGACAGGACGAGAAAAACTGTTTTTT
CASSLTGREKLFF
>NA|TRBJ2-2|TRBV11-3|NA
TGTGCCAGCCGCGGAGGTGGGGACACCGGGGAGCTGTTTTTT
CASRGGGDTGELFF
>NA|TRBJ2-7|TRBV19|NA
TGTGCCAGTAGTCCGGGACTCCTCTACGAGCAGTACTTC
CASSPGLLYEQYF
>TRBD1|TRBJ2-7|TRBV6-2/TRBV6-3|NA
TGTGCCAGCAGTTACTACTTGACAGGGGGCAACTACGAGCAGTACTTC
CASSYYLTGGNYEQYF
>NA|TRBJ2-3|TRBV2|NA
TGTGCCAGCAGTTTCGTCAGGCCCCTGGCGAGCACAGATACGCAGTATTTT
CASSFVRPLASTDTQYF
>NA|TRBJ2-1|TRBV5-1|NA
TGCGCCAGCAGCTTGGGAACTCCCTACAATGAGCAGTTCTTC
CASSLGTPYNEQFF
>NA|TRBJ2-2|TRBV7-2|NA
TGTGCCAGCAGCTCAACACCAGTAACCACCGGGGAGCTGTTTTTT
CASSSTPVTTGELFF
>TRBD2|TRBJ2-5|TRBV28|NA
TGTGCCAGCATGGGAGGGTTGACAGAGACCCAGTACTTC
CASMGGLTETQYF
>TRBD1|TRBJ1-2|TRBV9|once
TGTGCCAGCAGCGTAGTAACAGGGGGAGCCTATGGCTACACCTTC
CASSVVTGGAYGYTF
>NA|TRBJ2-1|TRBV11-2|NA
TGTGCCACCCGAGGGACACCTATTGTGAATGAGCAGTTCTTC
CATRGTPIVNEQFF
>NA|TRBJ1-1|TRBV6-5|NA
TGTGCCAGCAGTTACGCCAGATCCGGGGGGACTGAAGCTTTCTTT
CASSYARSGGTEAFF
>TRBD2|TRBJ2-1|TRBV11-3|NA
TGTGCCAGCAGCATTAGCGGGAGACGGGATGAGCAGTTCTTC
CASSISGRRDEQFF
>TRBD1|TRBJ1-2|TRBV27|NA
TGTGCCAGCACCGCCAGACAGGGGGCTCAGGGCTACACCTTC
CASTARQGAQGYTF
>TRBD2|TRBJ2-5|TRBV5-6|NA
TGTGCCAGCAGCTTGGGGTTAGCGGGCCCTGGGATACAAGAGACCCAGTACTTC
CASSLGLAGPGIQETQYF
>NA|TRBJ1-1|TRBV2|NA
TGTGCCAGTGTCAGGAACACTGAAGCTTTCTTT
CASVRNTEAFF
>TRBD2|TRBJ2-1|TRBV5-1|NA
TGCGCCAGCAGCTTAGGTCTAGCGGGAGGCGATGAGCAGTTCTTC
CASSLGLAGGDEQFF
>NA|TRBJ2-7|TRBV10-2|NA
TGCGCCAGCAGTGCCGGGAGCTACGAGCAGTACTTC
CASSAGSYEQYF
>NA|TRBJ2-2|TRBV6-2/TRBV6-3|NA
TGTGCCAGCAGTTCGGGGGACAGCAACACCGGGGAGCTGTTTTTT
CASSSGDSNTGELFF
>NA|TRBJ1-3|TRBV7-9|NA
TGTGCCGGTGACAGTGGAAACACCATATATTTT
CAGDSGNTIYF
>NA|TRBJ1-3|TRBV6-5|NA
TGTGCCAGCAGTTACTCGAGCCTTCCTGGAAACACCATATATTTT
CASSYSSLPGNTIYF
>TRBD2|TRBJ2-1|TRBV29-1|NA
TGCAGCGTTTCAGGTCTACCTGCCAGCGGGAGTAATGAGCAGTTCTTC
CSVSGLPASGSNEQFF
>NA|TRBJ2-6|TRBV4-2|NA
TGTGCCAGCAGCCAAGATCCCGTGTTTTCTGGAGGCCTCTCTGGGGCCAACGTCCTGACTTTC
CASSQDPVFSGGLSGANVLTF